Listed here are 10 T cell receptor beta chains from one sample, sequenced in a study of beta chain features in type 1 diabetes. cDNA synthesis used the whole RNA isolate, giving expressed TCRB sequences. The table came from immunoSEQ multiplex PCR; TCRdb's copy has only in-frame clones and leaves some out. The sample carries almost 350,000 clones, 7.5% to 9% recorded once. The sequenced sample was central memory CD4+ T cells from blood. All receptors come from a woman aged 18-35 years in good health.

This clone has only a few counts. The genes are TRBV5-6 and TRBJ1-2; tentatively, D is TRBD1 (6 bases). CDR3 size: 14 residues. Trimming cost V 6 bases and J 2 bases, with 14 bases left between them. CDR1 SGHDT and CDR2 YYEEEE come from the germline V gene. The CDR3 coding sequence is TGTGCCAGCACCCTGGGGCAGGGGAACTATGGCTACACCTTC. Translated, it gives CASTLGQGNYGYTF.

This clone was recorded a few times. The chain combines TRBV19 with TRBJ2-1, with TRBD2 matching over 12 bases. CDR3 size: 14 residues. Losses at the gene ends were 1 base for V and 8 bases for J; bases not matched to a gene: 0. Germline V lookup: CDR1 LNHDA, CDR2 SQIVND (reference sequence). Written as DNA, the CDR3 is TGTGCCAGTAGTATAGGACTAGCGGGAGATGAGCAGTTCTTC. It codes for CASSIGLAGDEQFF.

There are a few counts of this clone. J is TRBJ2-2 and V is TRBV9; 12 nucleotides agree with TRBD2. V was clipped by 4 bases and J by 3 bases; unmatched bases: 4. Per germline, CDR1 SGDLS and CDR2 YYNGEE. The CDR3 is 16 amino acids. In nucleotides, the CDR3 is TGTGCCAGCAGCCCCCGACTAGCGGGAGACACCGGGGAGCTGTTTTTT. Translated, it gives CASSPRLAGDTGELFF. Full variable domain (outside the CDR3, taken from reference TRBV9 and TRBJ2-2): DSGVTQTPKHLITATGQRVTLRCSPRSGDLSVYWYQQSLDQGLQFLIQYYNGEERAKGNILERFSAQQFPDLHSELNLSSLELGDSALYFCASSPRLAGDTGELFFGEGSRLTVL.

In its sample, this clone was seen a few times. V and J are TRBV29-1 and TRBJ2-5; tentative D call: TRBD2 (5 bases). The CDR3 has 13 amino acids. V was clipped by 6 bases and J by 2 bases, with 13 bases between them. Germline V lookup: CDR1 SQVTM, CDR2 ANQGSEA. CDR3 sequence reads: CSVPDFAQETQYF. The CDR3 nucleotides are TGCAGCGTACCGGACTTCGCGCAAGAGACCCAGTACTTC.

The genes are TRBV25-1 and TRBJ2-1; no definite D call. The CDR3 runs to 11 residues. CDR1 MGHDK and CDR2 SYGVNS come from the germline V gene. Trimming removed 2 bases from V and 8 bases from J, with 4 bases in between. The CDR3 bases are TGTGCCAGCAGTGAAGGGCATGAGCAGTTCTTC. This sequence encodes CASSEGHEQFF.

This clone was seen a few times. This chain links TRBV7-2 with TRBJ2-1; 8 bases are a match to TRBD1. The germline V gene encodes CDR1 SGHTA and CDR2 FQGNSA. The CDR3 has 15 amino acids. V shed 2 bases and J 3 bases; nucleotides not matched to a gene: 3. The CDR3 region has the DNA TGTGCCAGCAGCTTAAGGGACAGGAGCTACAATGAGCAGTTCTTC. Its protein product is CASSLRDRSYNEQFF.

This clone appeared a few times. V gene TRBV19 combines with J gene TRBJ2-1; D perhaps matches TRBD1 (6 bases). The V and J ends lost 5 bases and 8 bases respectively, with 16 bases between them. Germline values: CDR1 LNHDA, CDR2 SQIVND (reference sequence). This CDR3 is built from 14 residues. CDR3 in DNA: TGTGCCAGTAGTCTGAACAGGGTAGACCATGAGCAGTTCTTC. Its translation: CASSLNRVDHEQFF.

The rearrangement links TRBV11-2 to TRBJ2-1; no clear D gene. CDR3 length: 13 amino acids. Germline V gene lookup returns CDR1 SGHAT and CDR2 FQNNGV. V was clipped by 1 base and J by 10 bases, with 11 bases between them. In DNA form, the CDR3 reads TGTGCCAGCAGCTTAGCCCGTTGGGGAGAGCAGTTCTTC. Translating gives CASSLARWGEQFF.

Only a few counts were recorded for this clone. This CDR3 is CASSLADRNYEQYF. CDR3 in DNA: TGTGCCAGCAGCTTAGCGGACAGAAACTACGAGCAGTACTTC. The chain combines TRBV7-6 with TRBJ2-7, with D perhaps TRBD1 (6 bases). Germline CDR1 is SGHVS and CDR2 is FNYEAQ. This CDR3 region has 14 residues. V was shortened by 0 bases and J by 3 bases, with 9 bases between the two germline ends.

This clone came up a few times. The rearrangement links TRBV20-1 to TRBJ2-3; D is unresolved. CDR1 is DFQATT and CDR2 is SNEGSKA in the germline V gene (reference sequence). This CDR3 has 9 residues. Trimming removed 3 bases from V and 6 bases from J, with 1 base in between. The CDR3 nucleotides are TGCAGTGCTAGCGATACGCAGTATTTT. Protein sequence: CSASDTQYF.